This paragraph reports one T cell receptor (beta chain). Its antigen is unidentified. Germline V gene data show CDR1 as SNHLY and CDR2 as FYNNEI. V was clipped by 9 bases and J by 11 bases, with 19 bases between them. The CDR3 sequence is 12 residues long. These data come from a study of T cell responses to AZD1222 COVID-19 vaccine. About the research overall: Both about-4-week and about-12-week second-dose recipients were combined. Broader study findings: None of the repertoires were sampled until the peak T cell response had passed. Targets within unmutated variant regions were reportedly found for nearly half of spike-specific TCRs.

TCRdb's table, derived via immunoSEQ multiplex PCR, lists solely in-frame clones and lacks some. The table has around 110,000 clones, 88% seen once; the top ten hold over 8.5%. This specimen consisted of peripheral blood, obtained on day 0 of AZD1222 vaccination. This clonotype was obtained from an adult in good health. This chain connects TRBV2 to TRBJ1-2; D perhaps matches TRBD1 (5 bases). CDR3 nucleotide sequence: TGTGCCAGTGGGACGGACCTTTTGGGGTACACCTTC. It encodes CASGTDLLGYTF.